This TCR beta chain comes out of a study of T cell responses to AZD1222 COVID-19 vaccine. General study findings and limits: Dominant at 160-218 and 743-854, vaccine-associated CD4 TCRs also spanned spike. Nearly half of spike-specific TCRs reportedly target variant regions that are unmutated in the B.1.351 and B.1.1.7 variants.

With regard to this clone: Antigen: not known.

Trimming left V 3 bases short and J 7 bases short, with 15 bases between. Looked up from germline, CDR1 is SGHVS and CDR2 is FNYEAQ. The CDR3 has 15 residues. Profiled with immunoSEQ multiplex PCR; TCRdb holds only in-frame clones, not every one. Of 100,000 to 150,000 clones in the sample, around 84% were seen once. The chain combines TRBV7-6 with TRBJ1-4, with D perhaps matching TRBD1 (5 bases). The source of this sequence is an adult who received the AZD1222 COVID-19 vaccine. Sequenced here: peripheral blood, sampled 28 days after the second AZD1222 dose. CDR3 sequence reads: CASSFIPRDAEKLFF. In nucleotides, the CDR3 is TGTGCCAGCAGCTTTATCCCCAGGGATGCTGAAAAACTGTTTTTT.